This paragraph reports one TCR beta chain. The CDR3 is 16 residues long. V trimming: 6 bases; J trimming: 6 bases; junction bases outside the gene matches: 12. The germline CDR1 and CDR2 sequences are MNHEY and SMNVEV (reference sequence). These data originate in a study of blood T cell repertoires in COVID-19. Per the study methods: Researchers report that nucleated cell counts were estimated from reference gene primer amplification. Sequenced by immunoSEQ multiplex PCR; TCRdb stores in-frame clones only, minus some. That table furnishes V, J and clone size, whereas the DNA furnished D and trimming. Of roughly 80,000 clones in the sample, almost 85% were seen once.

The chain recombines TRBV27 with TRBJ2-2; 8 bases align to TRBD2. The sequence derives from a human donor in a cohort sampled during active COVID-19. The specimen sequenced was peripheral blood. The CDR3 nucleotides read TGTGCCAGCAGCTCTCAACGGCGGGGGGCAGCCGGGGAGCTGTTTTTT. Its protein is CASSSQRRGAAGELFF.